This T cell receptor (beta chain) appears in the sequencing data of a study of blood T cells in healthy people across ages. Study details: Template switching picked up about one barcoded beta molecule for each two T cells.

Together with a sample-barcoded 5' primer, a J-beta primer mix was included in a second PCR lasting roughly 6 to 12 cycles. One entry per CDR3 protein results from TCRdb running MiXCR on the 5' RACE reads. The sample holds fewer than 2,000,000 distinct CDR3 sequences, around 42% seen once. Peripheral blood, about 10 milliliters per donor, was collected. This clonotype was recorded only once. The source material was blood. This receptor was obtained from a human donor in good health.

The CDR3 region has the DNA TGTGCCGCAAGTATGGTAGCGGGAACGGGAGAGCAGTACTTC. It is translated as CAASMVAGTGEQYF. The chain combines TRBV6-1 with TRBJ2-5; 8 bases are a match to TRBD2. Trimming cost V 11 bases and J 11 bases; bases outside gene matches: 19. The CDR3 loop spans 14 amino acids. CDR1 is MNHNS, CDR2 SASEGT, per germline.